This T cell receptor (beta chain) comes out of a study of T-cell memory formation after mild COVID-19 (dated by TCRdb to about 2021). In the study overall: TCR sequence clusters from the two donors were found to be largely donor specific. In a couple of donors, T-cell clones that expanded and contracted after mild COVID-19 were tracked by sequencing TCRalpha and TCRbeta repertoires over time. The cohort was made up of two young adult volunteers, one female and one male, who were previously healthy. General conclusions and limits of the study: Clones that contracted from day 15 to 85 showed balanced CD4/CD8 phenotypes, whereas a second wave of clones that expanded from day 15 to 37 leaned towards CD4+. The study included only a couple of mild cases, and larger cohorts that include severe cases with pre-infection samples were judged to be necessary. Whether the second-wave clones peaking on day 37 were SARS-CoV-2 specific was not confirmed. The detection of some responding clones in pre-infection memory suggests that pre-existing cross-reactive memory T cells joined the SARS-CoV-2 response. Contracting CD4+ clones were found mainly in CM and EM memory subsets, while CD8+ clones were enriched in EMRA.

The trim is 0 bases for V and 7 bases for J, with a gap of 15 bases between the germline ends. CDR1 and CDR2 are drawn from the germline V gene (reference sequence): DFQATT, SNEGSKA. The CDR3, from cysteine to phenylalanine, totals 15 residues. The CDR3 DNA has 45 bases and is translated from base 1. This clonotype has just a few counts. Its antigen is not yet known. No much larger clone is present one base from it, and per-base qualities are unavailable. TCRdb shows the sequencer as Illumina NovaSeq 6000. TCRalpha and TCRbeta cDNA libraries were constructed by 5'RACE with constant-segment primers, with sample barcodes and unique molecular identifiers being introduced. Trizol reagent was used to extract RNA from every sample. Amplification of the libraries took two PCR steps, and the second step added a second sample barcode plus Illumina TruSeq adapters. The libraries were sequenced on an Illumina NovaSeq using 2 x 150 bp paired-end reads. The published analysis was carried out like this. Reads were demultiplexed and collapsed into UMI-guided consensus sequences with migec v1.2.7. Using mixcr v2.1.11, UMI consensuses were aligned to TRA and TRB V and J templates and then assembled into clonotypes. Clonotypes were classified as expanded or contracted when called significant by both edgeR and NoisET, with noise models trained on biological replicates. For edgeR calls, a false discovery rate-adjusted p below 0.01 and a log2 fold-change threshold of 1 were applied. PCA with hierarchical clustering of max-normalized trajectories of the 1000 most abundant clonotypes was used as exploratory dynamics analysis. The CD4 or CD8 phenotype of responding clones was assigned using the separately sequenced CD4+ and CD8+ repertoires. TCRdb passed the public sequencing reads through fastp at Q25 and MiXCR, retaining productive beta sequences. One record per CDR3 amino acid sequence lists the most common genes and DNA. The V and J calls here are based on TCRdb, not the publication. For this sample there are around 250,000 distinct CDR3 sequences; around 10% appear just once. The ten largest clones represent 20% to 25% of the sample.

Ficoll-Paque density gradient centrifugation was used to isolate PBMCs. Sequenced material: PBMCs or a T cell subset sorted from them (not recorded which). The rearrangement combines TRBV20-1 with TRBJ2-2; the D gene cannot be resolved reliably. The TCR comes from a man aged 18-30 years who had mild COVID-19 (a few samples of this study predate the infection). The sample titles of this study are shuffled in the database, so cell type and time point are left out; the donor was told from shared clones. The nucleotides read TGCAGTGCTAGAGATCAAAGAGGCTCGGACGGGGAGCTGTTTTTT. This gives the protein CSARDQRGSDGELFF.